This T cell receptor (beta chain) appears in the sequencing data of a study of Graves' ophthalmopathy and Graves' hyperthyroidism. Study-level background: Samples of peripheral blood were obtained at initial diagnosis, prior to treatment of any kind. Study-level findings and limits: Also, most clonotypes expanded in the thyroid above 0.001 frequency appeared in blood. Distinction of ophthalmopathy from stable hyperthyroidism by a 13-signature model reached approximately 89% sensitivity and 81.08% specificity.

This clonotype was counted ten times or more. Its matching antigen is unknown. Investigators amplified TCR beta CDR3 regions from RNA transcripts. After a first-round RT-PCR with HTBI primers, a second-round multiplex PCR was run. From the multiplex PCR reads, TCRdb called clonotypes with MiXCR, one entry per CDR3 protein. The table has roughly 500,000 distinct CDR3 sequences, approximately 14% seen once; the top ten hold roughly 9.8%. Germline loops: CDR1 SNHLY, CDR2 FYNNEI. Unmatched junction bases numbered 5, after V lost 6 bases and J lost 0 bases. CDR3 size: 15 residues. The chain couples TRBV2 to TRBJ2-7, with 10 bases that match TRBD2. This TCR came from a woman in her thirties with Graves' ophthalmopathy. The sequenced sample consisted of blood. The CDR3 is CASRAGLAASYEQYF. The CDR3 nucleotides are TGTGCCAGCAGGGCCGGACTAGCGGCCTCCTACGAGCAGTACTTC.